This record concerns one T cell receptor beta chain sequence. Its antigen remains unidentified. The source of the sample is a study of T-cell memory formation after mild COVID-19. The study's findings and limits: Pre-infection memory held some responding clones, suggesting pre-existing cross-reactive T cells responded. CD8+ contracting clones occupied EMRA, while CD4+ ones occupied mainly CM and EM.

Libraries for TCRalpha and TCRbeta carried sample barcodes and unique molecular identifiers via 5'RACE. TCRdb re-analysed the 5' RACE reads in MiXCR, keeping a single row per CDR3 protein. Found here are fewer than 400,000 distinct CDR3 sequences, around a sixth of them singletons; the top ten hold roughly 21%. Trimming took off 4 bases at V and 6 bases at J, with 15 bases between the two ends. Germline V gene lookup returns CDR1 MNHEY and CDR2 SVGAGI. This CDR3 has 14 amino acids. The sequence was obtained from a man aged 18 to 30 who had mild COVID-19 (a few samples of this study predate the infection). Cell type and time point are not known. Sample: PBMCs or a T cell subset sorted from them (not recorded which). The chain is built from TRBV6-5 and TRBJ1-2, with D possibly being TRBD1 (6 bases). The CDR3 DNA reads TGTGCCAGCAGTTCCGACGACAGGCCGCATGGCTACACCTTC. Translation: CASSSDDRPHGYTF.